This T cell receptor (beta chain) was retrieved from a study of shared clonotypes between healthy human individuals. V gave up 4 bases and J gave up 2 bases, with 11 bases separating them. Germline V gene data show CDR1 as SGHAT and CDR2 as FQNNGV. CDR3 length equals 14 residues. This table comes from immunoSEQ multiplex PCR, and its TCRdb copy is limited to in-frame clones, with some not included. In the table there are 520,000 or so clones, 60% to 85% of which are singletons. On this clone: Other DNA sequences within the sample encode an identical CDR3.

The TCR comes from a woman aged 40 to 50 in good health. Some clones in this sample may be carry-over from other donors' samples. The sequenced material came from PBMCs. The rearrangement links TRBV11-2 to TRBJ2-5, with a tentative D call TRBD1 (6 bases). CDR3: CASSSQGPQETQYF. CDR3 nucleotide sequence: TGTGCCAGCAGCTCGCAGGGGCCGCAAGAGACCCAGTACTTC.